The clone carrying this T cell receptor (beta chain) came up a few times. Its specificity is unknown. Germline assignment: CDR1 MRHNA and CDR2 SNTAGT. The length of the CDR3 is 14 residues. V lost 4 bases, J lost 5 bases, and 4 bases stayed unmatched. The data were taken from a study of OX40 agonist ivuxolimab in advanced cancers. As for the study in general: Among those enrolled, mean age was 60 years (range about 23 to 79) and 75% to 90% were male.

Sequencing used immunoSEQ multiplex PCR; TCRdb keeps in-frame clones, though not all of them. This table has approximately 33,000 clones, 80% to 90% appearing once. The study, taken as a whole, reports: Normalized T-cell clonal expansion was also low in some nonresponders. Researchers did not determine the expanded peripheral T cells' antigen specificity.

The chain links TRBV6-4 to TRBJ1-5; 8 nucleotides line up with TRBD1. The origin of this receptor is an adult with an advanced solid tumor such as melanoma, head and neck, liver or kidney cancer. The starting material was CD4+ or CD8+ T cells sorted from blood, obtained in a trial of the OX40 agonist ivuxolimab. The CDR3 coding sequence is TGTGCCAGCAGTGCGGACAGGGAATATCAGCCCCAGCATTTT. This gives the protein CASSADREYQPQHF.